Following are 25 T cell receptor beta chains from one sample sequenced in a study of blood T cells in healthy people across ages. Then a second PCR, running about 6 to 12 cycles, was carried out with a sample-barcoded 5' primer and a J-beta primer mix. TCRdb re-called the 5' RACE reads with MiXCR, one entry per CDR3 protein. Here the sample spans approximately 810,000 distinct CDR3 sequences, more than 25% being singletons. The specimen sequenced was blood. The source is a woman of 80 years or more in good health.

The V gene is TRBV4-2, the J gene TRBJ1-4, with a possible D match to TRBD1 (6 bases). CDR1 is LGHNA and CDR2 is YNFKEQ in the germline V gene. The CDR3 extends over 15 amino acids. V was shortened by 0 bases and J by 4 bases, with 9 bases between the two germline ends. The CDR3: CASSQDRQDNEKLFF. CDR3 sequence (DNA): TGTGCCAGCAGCCAAGATCGACAGGATAATGAAAAACTGTTTTTT.

This clonotype was seen at least ten times. The chain employs TRBV27 and TRBJ2-1; weak D call: TRBD2 (7 bases). CDR1 is MNHEY, CDR2 SMNVEV, per germline (reference sequence). V lost 7 bases to trimming and J lost 8 bases, with 15 bases between them. The CDR3 length is 13 residues. DNA for the CDR3: TGTGCCAGCATCTCGGGGGGCCGGGATGAGCAGTTCTTC. Translating it yields CASISGGRDEQFF.

Of note for this clonotype: A much larger clone sits a single nucleotide away, making a read error possible. The CDR3 spells CSAWDSSNEKLFF. DNA for the CDR3: TGCAGTGCTTGGGACAGTTCTAATGAAAAACTGTTTTTT. The V gene is TRBV20-1, the J gene TRBJ1-4; 7 bases are a match to TRBD1. The CDR3 is 13 residues long. V was clipped by 5 bases and J by 3 bases; unmatched bases: 3. CDR1 is DFQATT, CDR2 SNEGSKA, per germline (reference sequence).

The table lists this clonotype with a few counts. The DNA of the CDR3 is TGTGCCAGCAGCTTGGGGTCGCAGGGCGCCAACTACGAGCAGTACTTC. Amino acid sequence: CASSLGSQGANYEQYF. The J gene is TRBJ2-7, the V gene TRBV5-5, with D possibly TRBD1 on 5 matching bases. This CDR3 comprises 16 residues. Germline V gene lookup returns CDR1 SGHKS and CDR2 YYEKEE (reference sequence). Deletions cut 0 bases from V and 3 bases from J, with 16 bases between.

This clonotype was seen many times. The chain uses TRBV7-2 and TRBJ2-1; 11 bases are shared with TRBD2. CDR3 length: 15 amino acids. V shed 1 base and J 7 bases; nucleotides not matched to a gene: 3. The V gene's germline CDR1 is SGHTA and CDR2 FQGNSA. For the CDR3, the DNA is TGTGCCAGCAGCTTAGTAGCGGGGGGGCTAAATGAGCAGTTCTTC. It codes for CASSLVAGGLNEQFF.

This clonotype was detected only a few times. This rearrangement joins TRBV12-5 to TRBJ2-1; D possibly corresponds to TRBD2 (6 bases). The CDR3 is made up of 17 amino acids. Germline V gives CDR1 LGHNT, CDR2 FRNRAP. V was pared by 3 bases and J by 0 bases, with 15 bases between. This chain's CDR3 is CASGFPSAESSYNEQFF. Written as DNA, the CDR3 is TGTGCTAGTGGTTTCCCTAGCGCGGAAAGCTCCTACAATGAGCAGTTCTTC.

The chain joins TRBV6-1 to TRBJ1-5; tentatively, D is TRBD1 (6 bases). Trimming took 4 bases from V and 7 from J, leaving 20 bases between them. Germline values: CDR1 MNHNS, CDR2 SASEGT. The CDR3 contains 16 residues. In DNA, the CDR3 is TGTGCCAGCAGTGGGGGGGGAACAGGGCCGGGGCAGCCCCAGCATTTT. Protein sequence: CASSGGGTGPGQPQHF.

The chain carries TRBV7-9 and TRBJ2-5, with TRBD2 identical over 9 bases. The CDR3 totals 18 residues. The junction had 16 bases not matched to a gene; V was cut back by 1 base and J by 7 bases. CDR1 is SEHNR and CDR2 is FQNEAQ in the germline V gene (reference sequence). This CDR3 is CASSLVLAGVMEKGTQYF. The DNA of the CDR3 is TGTGCCAGCAGCTTAGTATTAGCGGGGGTAATGGAGAAAGGGACCCAGTACTTC.

This clonotype has ten or more counts. V usage is TRBV29-1 and J usage is TRBJ1-2; D possibly corresponds to TRBD1 (5 bases). The CDR3 loop spans 13 amino acids. Looked up from germline, CDR1 is SQVTM and CDR2 is ANQGSEA. The CDR3 DNA reads TGCAGTGATTCCAGGGCATCTGGCTATGGCTACACCTTC. It specifies CSDSRASGYGYTF.

This chain uses TRBV24-1 with TRBJ2-1; 13 nucleotides match TRBD2. The V gene's germline CDR1 is KGHDR and CDR2 SFDVKD. V was pared by 4 bases and J by 7 bases, with 6 bases of the junction left unmatched. The CDR3 consists of 16 residues. CDR3: CATSDLGLAGVNEQFF. The CDR3 coding sequence is TGTGCCACCAGTGACCTCGGACTAGCGGGAGTTAATGAGCAGTTCTTC.

This clonotype was counted at least ten times. The V call is TRBV11-2, the J call TRBJ2-3, with a tentative D call TRBD1 (5 bases). Germline V gene lookup returns CDR1 SGHAT and CDR2 FQNNGV. V lost 2 bases, J lost 4 bases, and 10 bases lay in between. There are 14 residues in the CDR3. The CDR3 DNA is TGTGCCAGCAGCTTACTTATGGGGCCAGATACGCAGTATTTT. Protein sequence: CASSLLMGPDTQYF.

The chain is built from TRBV20-1 and TRBJ1-3, with D hard to call. This CDR3 is 17 amino acids long. Germline CDR1 DFQATT, CDR2 SNEGSKA (reference sequence). V was shortened by 0 bases and J by 3 bases, with 18 bases between the two germline ends. The CDR3 coding sequence is TGCAGTGCTAGAGACCAGGACGCCGGAATGCATGGAAACACCATATATTTT. Its translation is CSARDQDAGMHGNTIYF.

This clonotype was seen repeatedly, ten times or more. The chain couples TRBV7-2 to TRBJ1-1; maybe TRBD1 (5 bases). This CDR3 is built from 15 residues. Germline CDR1 is SGHTA and CDR2 is FQGNSA. V gave up 4 bases and J gave up 2 bases, with 14 bases separating them. CDR3 sequence: CASSSSWGRNTEAFF. CDR3 nucleotides: TGTGCCAGCAGCTCTAGTTGGGGCCGCAACACTGAAGCTTTCTTT.

The chain couples TRBV6-1 to TRBJ2-2; TRBD2 aligns across 11 bases. The V gene's germline CDR1 is MNHNS and CDR2 SASEGT. This CDR3 is built from 15 residues. Unmatched junction bases numbered 4, after V lost 8 bases and J lost 2 bases. This CDR3 reads CASLSGGANTGELFF. The CDR3 nucleotides are TGTGCCAGCCTTAGCGGGGGGGCTAACACCGGGGAGCTGTTTTTT.

This clonotype was seen repeatedly, ten times or more. The V gene is TRBV4-3, the J gene TRBJ1-1; D gene uncertain. Germline V gene sequence: CDR1 LGHNA, CDR2 YSLEER. There are 13 residues in the CDR3. The V and J ends lost 2 bases and 4 bases respectively, with 8 bases between them. In nucleotides, the CDR3 is TGCGCCAGCAGCCAACGAGGTAGCACTGAAGCTTTCTTT. Translation: CASSQRGSTEAFF.

At least ten counts were recorded for this clonotype. The CDR3, as DNA: TGTGCCAGCAGCTCCGGGGGTCACAATCAGCCCCAGCATTTT. This codes for CASSSGGHNQPQHF. This rearrangement joins TRBV7-9 to TRBJ1-5, with D perhaps TRBD1 (5 bases). Germline V gene data show CDR1 as SEHNR and CDR2 as FQNEAQ (reference sequence). Trimming left V 4 bases short and J 3 bases short, with 10 bases between. The CDR3 is 14 amino acids.

A few counts support this clonotype. V and J are TRBV5-1 and TRBJ2-5, with D perhaps matching TRBD1 (6 bases). Germline V CDR1 and CDR2: SGHRS, YFSETQ. V lost 3 bases, J lost 5 bases, and 17 bases lay in between. This CDR3 region has 15 residues. This CDR3 is CASSSTGLVKETQYF. The CDR3 bases are TGCGCCAGCAGCTCTACAGGGTTAGTAAAGGAGACCCAGTACTTC.

This clonotype was detected many times. DNA of the CDR3: TGCAGTGCTAGCGGGGGGGCCAGCTCCCATGAGCAGTTCTTC. Residues: CSASGGASSHEQFF. V usage is TRBV20-1 and J usage is TRBJ2-1, with 8 bases lining up with TRBD2. The CDR3 covers 14 residues. V shed 3 bases, J shed 8 bases, and the junction held 9 bases outside the gene matches. Germline CDR1 and CDR2: DFQATT and SNEGSKA (reference sequence).

The chain uses TRBV7-9 and TRBJ1-1; D gene unclear. This CDR3 region has 15 residues. The V end lost 0 bases, the J end lost 12 bases, and 20 bases lay between the germline ends. Per germline, CDR1 SEHNR and CDR2 FQNEAQ (reference sequence). The CDR3 loop is CASSLATGTVSKTFF. In nucleotides, the CDR3 is TGTGCCAGCAGCTTAGCGACGGGAACAGTGTCGAAAACTTTCTTT. Based on the CDR3 plus reference TRBV7-9 and TRBJ1-1, the full variable domain is DTGVSQNPRHKITKRGQNVTFRCDPISEHNRLYWYRQTLGQGPEFLTYFQNEAQLEKSRLLSDRFSAERPKGSFSTLEIQRTEQGDSAMYLCASSLATGTVSKTFFGQGTRLTVV.

Details on this clonotype: One end of the junction varies from germline; a read error may be responsible. J is TRBJ2-5 and V is TRBV5-6, with D possibly TRBD1 on 5 matching bases. The CDR3 totals 14 residues. Germline CDR1 reads SGHDT; CDR2 reads YYEEEE. CDR3 nucleotides: TGTGTCAGCAGTCTCGGACACCTCCAAGAGACCCAGTACTTC. Translation gives CVSSLGHLQETQYF. Full variable domain (outside the CDR3, taken from reference TRBV5-6 and TRBJ2-5): DAGVTQSPTHLIKTRGQQVTLRCSPKSGHDTVSWYQQALGQGPQFIFQYYEEEERQRGNFPDRFSGHQFPNYSSELNVNALLLGDSALYLCVSSLGHLQETQYFGPGTRLLVL.

Worth noting for this clonotype: A much larger clone is a single base away; this may be a read error. The chain employs TRBV3-1 and TRBJ1-2; D call uncertain. This CDR3 is built from 12 residues. Trimming left V 2 bases short and J 8 bases short, with 9 bases between. Germline CDR1 is LGHDT and CDR2 is YNNKEL (reference sequence). The CDR3, as DNA: TGTGCCAGCAGCCAACCAGCGCAGGGCTACACCTTC. Translating gives CASSQPAQGYTF.

This rearrangement joins TRBV20-1 to TRBJ2-1; D call uncertain. In germline, CDR1 is DFQATT, CDR2 SNEGSKA (reference sequence). The CDR3 is made up of 14 amino acids. V lost 5 bases, J lost 7 bases, and 18 bases lay in between. In nucleotides, the CDR3 is TGCAGTGCTGGAACACCAGTATTGGGAAATGAGCAGTTCTTC. Protein: CSAGTPVLGNEQFF.

CDR3 region: CATSGSQGRPGANVLTF. In nucleotides, the CDR3 is TGTGCCACCAGCGGTTCACAGGGGAGACCTGGGGCCAACGTCCTGACTTTC. The V gene is TRBV15, the J gene TRBJ2-6, with 7 bases lining up with TRBD1. Looked up from germline, CDR1 is LNHNV and CDR2 is YYDKDF (reference sequence). With 5 bases clipped from V and 2 bases from J, the junction kept 9 bases outside the gene matches. The CDR3 runs 17 residues.

The chain joins TRBV20-1 to TRBJ2-2; the D gene is possibly TRBD1 (6 bases). V was clipped by 5 bases and J by 3 bases, with 16 bases between them. This CDR3 is built from 15 residues. In germline, CDR1 is DFQATT, CDR2 SNEGSKA (reference sequence). Written as DNA, the CDR3 is TGCAGTGCTCAGGGGCGGAGCCGACACACCGGGGAGCTGTTTTTT. Its translation is CSAQGRSRHTGELFF.

This clonotype was observed a few times. V gene TRBV7-2 combines with J gene TRBJ2-2; TRBD1 matches 9 bases. V shed 4 bases and J 5 bases; nucleotides not matched to a gene: 8. This CDR3 is built from 16 residues. The germline CDR1 and CDR2 sequences are SGHTA and FQGNSA. For the CDR3, the DNA is TGTGCCAGCAGCTCAGCGGGACAGGGTGCAACCGGGGAGCTGTTTTTT. Translation: CASSSAGQGATGELFF. Full variable domain (rest looked up from reference TRBV7-2 and TRBJ2-2): GAGVSQSPSNKVTEKGKDVELRCDPISGHTALYWYRQSLGQGLEFLIYFQGNSAPDKSGLPSDRFSAERTGGSVSTLTIQRTQQEDSAVYLCASSSAGQGATGELFFGEGSRLTVL.